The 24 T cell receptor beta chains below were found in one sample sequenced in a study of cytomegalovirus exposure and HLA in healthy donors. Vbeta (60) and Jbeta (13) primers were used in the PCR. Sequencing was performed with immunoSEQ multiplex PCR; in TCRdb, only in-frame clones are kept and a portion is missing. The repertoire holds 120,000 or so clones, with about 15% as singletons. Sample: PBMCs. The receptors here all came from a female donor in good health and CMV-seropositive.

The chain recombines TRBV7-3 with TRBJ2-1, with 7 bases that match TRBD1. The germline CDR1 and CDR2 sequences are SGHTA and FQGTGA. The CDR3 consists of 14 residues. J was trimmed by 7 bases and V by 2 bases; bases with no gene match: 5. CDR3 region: CASSLVKGANEQFF. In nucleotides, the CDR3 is TGTGCCAGCAGCTTAGTAAAGGGGGCAAATGAGCAGTTCTTC.

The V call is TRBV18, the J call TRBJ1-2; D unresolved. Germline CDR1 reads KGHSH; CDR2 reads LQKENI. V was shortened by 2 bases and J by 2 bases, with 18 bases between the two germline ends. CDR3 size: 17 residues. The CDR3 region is CASSPLDEGRGNYGYTF. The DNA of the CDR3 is TGTGCCAGCTCACCATTGGACGAGGGTCGGGGAAACTATGGCTACACCTTC.

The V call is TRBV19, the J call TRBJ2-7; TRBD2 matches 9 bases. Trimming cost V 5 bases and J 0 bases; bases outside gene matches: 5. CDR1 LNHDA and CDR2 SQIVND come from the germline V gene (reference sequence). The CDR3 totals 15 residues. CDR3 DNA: TGTGCCAGTAGTTGGACTAGCGAACGCTCCTACGAGCAGTACTTC. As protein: CASSWTSERSYEQYF.

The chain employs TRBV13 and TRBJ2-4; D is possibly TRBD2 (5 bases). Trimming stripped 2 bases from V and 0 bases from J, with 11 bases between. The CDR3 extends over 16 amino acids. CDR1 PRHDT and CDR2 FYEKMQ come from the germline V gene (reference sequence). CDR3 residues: CASSLSPRVAKNIQYF. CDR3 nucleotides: TGTGCCAGCAGCTTAAGCCCGCGGGTAGCCAAAAACATTCAGTACTTC.

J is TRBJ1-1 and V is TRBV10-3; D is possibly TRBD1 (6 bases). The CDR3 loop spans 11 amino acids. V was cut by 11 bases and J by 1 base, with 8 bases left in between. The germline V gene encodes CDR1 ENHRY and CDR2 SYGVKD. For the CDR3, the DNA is TGTGCCGTGACAGGGAACACTGAAGCTTTCTTT. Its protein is CAVTGNTEAFF.

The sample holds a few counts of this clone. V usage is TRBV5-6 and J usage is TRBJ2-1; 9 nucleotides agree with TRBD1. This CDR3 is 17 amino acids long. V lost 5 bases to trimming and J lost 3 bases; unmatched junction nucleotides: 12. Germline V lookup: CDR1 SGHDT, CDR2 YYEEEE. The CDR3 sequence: CASRDGTGSWDYNEQFF. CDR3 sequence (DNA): TGTGCCAGCAGGGACGGGACAGGGAGCTGGGACTACAATGAGCAGTTCTTC.

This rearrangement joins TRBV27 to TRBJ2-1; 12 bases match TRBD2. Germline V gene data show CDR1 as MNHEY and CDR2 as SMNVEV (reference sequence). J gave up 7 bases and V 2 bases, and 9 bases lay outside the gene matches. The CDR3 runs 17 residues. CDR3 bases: TGTGCCAGCAGTTTACTGCTAGCGGGGGGGCCTGGGAATGAGCAGTTCTTC. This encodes CASSLLLAGGPGNEQFF.

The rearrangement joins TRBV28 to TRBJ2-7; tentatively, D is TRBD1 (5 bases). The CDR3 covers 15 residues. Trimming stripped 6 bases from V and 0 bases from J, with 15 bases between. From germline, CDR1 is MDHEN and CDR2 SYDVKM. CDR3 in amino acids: CASSVQSRDSYEQYF. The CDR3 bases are TGTGCCAGCAGCGTACAGTCCAGGGACTCCTACGAGCAGTACTTC.

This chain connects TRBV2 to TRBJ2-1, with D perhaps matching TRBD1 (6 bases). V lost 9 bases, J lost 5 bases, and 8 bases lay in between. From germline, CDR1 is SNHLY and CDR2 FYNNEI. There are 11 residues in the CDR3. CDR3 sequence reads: CARSGDNEQFF. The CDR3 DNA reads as TGTGCCAGGTCAGGGGACAATGAGCAGTTCTTC.

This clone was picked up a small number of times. The CDR3 DNA sequence: TGTGCCAGCAGCTTGAGGGACACCTCCTACGAGCAGTACTTC. Amino acid sequence: CASSLRDTSYEQYF. V is TRBV5-4 and J is TRBJ2-7, with TRBD1 as a possible D gene (6 bases). Germline V gene sequence: CDR1 SGHNT, CDR2 YYREEE (reference sequence). V lost 1 base and J lost 0, with 8 bases in between. The CDR3 is 14 residues long. Variable domain in full (rest from reference TRBV5-4 and TRBJ2-7): ETGVTQSPTHLIKTRGQQVTLRCSSQSGHNTVSWYQQALGQGPQFIFQYYREEENGRGNFPPRFSGLQFPNYSSELNVNALELDDSALYLCASSLRDTSYEQYFGPGTRLTVT.

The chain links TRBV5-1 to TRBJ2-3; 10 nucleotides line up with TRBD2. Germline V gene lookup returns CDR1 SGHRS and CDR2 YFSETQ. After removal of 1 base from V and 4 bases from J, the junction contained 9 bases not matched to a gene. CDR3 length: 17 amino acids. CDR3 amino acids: CASSLLPSGSEADTQYF. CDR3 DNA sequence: TGCGCCAGCAGCTTGTTGCCTAGCGGGAGTGAGGCAGATACGCAGTATTTT.

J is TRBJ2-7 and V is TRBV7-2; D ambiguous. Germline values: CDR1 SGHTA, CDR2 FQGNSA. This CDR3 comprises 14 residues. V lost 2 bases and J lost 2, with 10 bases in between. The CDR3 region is CASSLRKGAYEQYF. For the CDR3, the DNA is TGTGCCAGCAGCTTACGAAAAGGAGCCTACGAGCAGTACTTC.

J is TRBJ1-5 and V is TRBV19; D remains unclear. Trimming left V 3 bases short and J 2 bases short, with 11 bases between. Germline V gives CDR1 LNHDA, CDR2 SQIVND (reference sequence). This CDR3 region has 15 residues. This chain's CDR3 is CASSMMGSGNQPQHF. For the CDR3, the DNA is TGTGCCAGTAGTATGATGGGGAGTGGCAATCAGCCCCAGCATTTT.

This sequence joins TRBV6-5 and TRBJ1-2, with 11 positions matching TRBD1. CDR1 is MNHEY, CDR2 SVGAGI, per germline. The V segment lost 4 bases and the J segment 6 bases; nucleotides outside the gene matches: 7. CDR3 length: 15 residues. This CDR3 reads CASSLGQGGLNGYTF. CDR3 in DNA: TGTGCCAGCAGTTTGGGACAGGGGGGTTTAAATGGCTACACCTTC.

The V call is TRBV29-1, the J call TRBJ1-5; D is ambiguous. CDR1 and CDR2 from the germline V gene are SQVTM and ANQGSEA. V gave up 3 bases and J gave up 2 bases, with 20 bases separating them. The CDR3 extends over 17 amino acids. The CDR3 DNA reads TGCAGCGTTGATTCGCGAGGGATTATAAAGGGCAATCAGCCCCAGCATTTT. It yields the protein CSVDSRGIIKGNQPQHF.

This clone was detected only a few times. CDR3 sequence: CASSVYTSGGWETQYF. The CDR3 DNA follows: TGTGCCAGCAGTGTCTACACTAGCGGGGGGTGGGAGACCCAGTACTTC. The V call is TRBV6-1, the J call TRBJ2-5; 12 nucleotides match TRBD2. The CDR3 consists of 16 residues. Germline assignment: CDR1 MNHNS and CDR2 SASEGT. After removal of 4 bases from V and 5 bases from J, the junction contained 8 bases not matched to a gene.

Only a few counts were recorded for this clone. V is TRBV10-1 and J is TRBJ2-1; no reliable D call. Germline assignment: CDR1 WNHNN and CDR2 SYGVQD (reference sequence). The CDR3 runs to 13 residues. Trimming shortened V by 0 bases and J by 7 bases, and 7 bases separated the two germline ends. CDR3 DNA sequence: TGCGCCAGCAGTGAGTCGGTGAGAAATGAGCAGTTCTTC. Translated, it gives CASSESVRNEQFF.

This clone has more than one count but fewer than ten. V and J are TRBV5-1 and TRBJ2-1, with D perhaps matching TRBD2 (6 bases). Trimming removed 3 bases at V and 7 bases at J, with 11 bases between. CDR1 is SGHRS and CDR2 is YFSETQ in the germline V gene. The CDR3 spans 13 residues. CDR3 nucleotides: TGCGCCAGCAGCTCTGGCGGGAAGAATGAGCAGTTCTTC. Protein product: CASSSGGKNEQFF.

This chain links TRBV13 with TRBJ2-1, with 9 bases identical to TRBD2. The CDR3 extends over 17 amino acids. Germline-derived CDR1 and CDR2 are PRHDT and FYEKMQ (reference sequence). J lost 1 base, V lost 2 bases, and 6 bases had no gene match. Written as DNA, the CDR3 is TGTGCCAGCAGCTTAAGGGGGCGGGGGGGATCCTACAATGAGCAGTTCTTC. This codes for CASSLRGRGGSYNEQFF.

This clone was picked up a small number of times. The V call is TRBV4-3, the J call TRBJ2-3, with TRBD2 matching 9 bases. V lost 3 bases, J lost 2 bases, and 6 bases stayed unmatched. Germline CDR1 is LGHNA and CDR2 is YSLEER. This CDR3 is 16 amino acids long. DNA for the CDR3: TGCGCCAGCAGCCAGGCGACTAGCGGTATCACAGATACGCAGTATTTT. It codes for CASSQATSGITDTQYF.

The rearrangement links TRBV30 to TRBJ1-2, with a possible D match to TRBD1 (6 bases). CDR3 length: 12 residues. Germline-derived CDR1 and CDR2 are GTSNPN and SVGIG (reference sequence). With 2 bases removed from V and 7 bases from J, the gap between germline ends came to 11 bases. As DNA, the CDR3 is TGTGCCTGGAGTCGTCAGGGGTTTGGCTACACCTTC. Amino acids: CAWSRQGFGYTF.

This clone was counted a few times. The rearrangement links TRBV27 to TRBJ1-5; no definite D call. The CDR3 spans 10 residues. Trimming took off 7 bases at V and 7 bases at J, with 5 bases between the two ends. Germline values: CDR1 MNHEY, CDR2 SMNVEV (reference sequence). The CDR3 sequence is CASNLQPQHF. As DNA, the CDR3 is TGTGCCAGCAACCTACAGCCCCAGCATTTT.

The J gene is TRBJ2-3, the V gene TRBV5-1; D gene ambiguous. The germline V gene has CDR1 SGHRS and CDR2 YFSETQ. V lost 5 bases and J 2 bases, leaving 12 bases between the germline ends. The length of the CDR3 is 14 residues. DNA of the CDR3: TGCGCCAGCAGGTGGGCAGCTTCCACAGATACGCAGTATTTT. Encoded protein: CASRWAASTDTQYF.

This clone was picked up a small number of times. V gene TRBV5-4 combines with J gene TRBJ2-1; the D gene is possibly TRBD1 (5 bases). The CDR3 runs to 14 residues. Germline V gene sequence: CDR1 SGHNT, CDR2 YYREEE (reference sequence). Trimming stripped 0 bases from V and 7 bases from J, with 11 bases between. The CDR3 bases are TGTGCCAGCAGCTTGGGAGGACAACAAAATGAGCAGTTCTTC. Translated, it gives CASSLGGQQNEQFF.